A single sample gave rise to the 6 T cell receptor beta chains below, sequenced in a study of blood T cell repertoires in COVID-19 (dated by TCRdb to between 2020 and 2021). Receptor amplification or capture employed the immunoSEQ multiplex PCR assay. TCRdb holds this immuneACCESS table with in-frame rearrangements only. Some clones are missing; in checked studies, unresolved V genes explain under half, and the rest has no known cause. This sample holds 73,000 or so clones; approximately 84% were observed only once. About 4.4% of the sample goes to the ten largest clones. The sequencing input was peripheral blood. The source of these receptors is a woman aged 60-75 years with acute or convalescent COVID-19.

V and J are TRBV3-1 (or the pseudogene TRBV3-2) and TRBJ2-1, with TRBD1 matching 9 bases. This CDR3 comprises 16 residues. V was pared by 1 base and J by 4 bases, with 5 bases of the junction left unmatched. From germline, CDR1 is LGHDT and CDR2 YNNKEL (reference sequence). This CDR3 is CASSQVGTGKYNEQFF. The CDR3 DNA reads as TGTGCCAGCAGCCAAGTTGGGACAGGGAAATACAATGAGCAGTTCTTC.

This clone has only a few counts. The genes are TRBV6-5 and TRBJ1-2; D is perhaps TRBD1 (6 bases). Germline V gives CDR1 MNHEY, CDR2 SVGAGI. V was cut by 6 bases and J by 2 bases, with 16 bases left in between. The CDR3 is 15 amino acids. The CDR3 region is CASRPRGGANYGYTF. CDR3 sequence (DNA): TGTGCCAGCAGACCCAGGGGAGGGGCGAACTATGGCTACACCTTC.

The CDR3 DNA is TGTGCCAGCAGCTTACCCGATGGGGGCGGCTACACCTTC. The encoded protein is CASSLPDGGGYTF. The chain is built from TRBV7-2 and TRBJ1-2; a possible D gene is TRBD1 (6 bases). The CDR3 consists of 13 residues. Per germline, CDR1 SGHTA and CDR2 FQGNSA. The V end lost 2 bases, the J end lost 8 bases, and 12 bases lay between the germline ends.

This rearrangement joins TRBV12-3 or TRBV12-4 to TRBJ1-2; weak D call: TRBD1 (6 bases). The V end lost 7 bases, the J end lost 5 bases, and 14 bases lay between the germline ends. The CDR3 contains 13 residues. The CDR3 sequence is CASNIQGPYGYTF. CDR3 DNA sequence: TGTGCCAGCAACATCCAGGGGCCGTATGGCTACACCTTC.

V is TRBV3-1 (or the pseudogene TRBV3-2) and J is TRBJ1-2, with 8 bases aligning to TRBD1. Per the germline V gene, CDR1 is LGHDT and CDR2 is YNNKEL (reference sequence). The V gene end was trimmed by 2 bases and the J gene end by 3 bases; junction bases not matched to a gene: 5. The CDR3 is made up of 15 amino acids. The CDR3 DNA is TGTGCCAGCAGCCAAATGCAGGGGGCACACTATGGCTACACCTTC. It yields the protein CASSQMQGAHYGYTF.

This chain uses TRBV18 with TRBJ2-7; possibly TRBD1 for D (5 bases). Trimming left V 0 bases short and J 7 bases short, with 13 bases between. Germline lookup yields CDR1 KGHSH and CDR2 LQKENI. The CDR3 is 14 residues long. DNA for the CDR3: TGTGCCAGCTCACCACCGGCAGGGTCGAGGGAGCAGTACTTC. It specifies CASSPPAGSREQYF.